This T cell receptor beta chain came from a study of blood T cell repertoires in COVID-19. CDR1 and CDR2 from the germline V gene are SEHNR and FQNEAQ (reference sequence). Trimming removed 0 bases from V and 3 bases from J; junction bases left unmatched: 8. CDR3 length: 16 amino acids. The repertoire was sequenced with immunoSEQ multiplex PCR; TCRdb's copy has only in-frame clones and lacks some. The table includes 200,000 or so clones, approximately 90% detected once. This receptor was identified in a woman aged 18-29 years in a cohort exposed to, infected with or recovered from COVID-19 (not recorded which). Input material: PBMCs or T cells enriched from blood (not recorded which). The V and J genes are TRBV7-9 and TRBJ2-7; TRBD1 agrees at 7 bases. In nucleotides, the CDR3 is TGTGCCAGCAGCTTAGCCTTGGACAGGCAAGGCTACGAGCAGTACTTC. Translation: CASSLALDRQGYEQYF.